The rows below give T cell receptor beta chains drawn from one sample of a study of human T cells and chemical hapten exposure. In TCRdb, the RACE reads were re-called with MiXCR into one record per CDR3 protein. The data show over 85,000 distinct CDR3 sequences, about 8.6% seen once. Sequenced input: whole blood. All receptors come from a female donor in good health. Some clones in this sample may be carry-over from other donors' samples. The conserved cysteine and the conserved F or W are not part of the CDR3 here. A clone size is listed for some rows: how often the clone was seen (once, few, many), or a class if it is expanded.

j_call clone_size cdr3_length v_call cdr3_aa
TRBJ2-6 . 13 TRBV9 ASRLDSSGANVLT
TRBJ1-1 few 11 TRBV6-2/TRBV6-3 ASMRGRETEAF
TRBJ2-1 few 12 TRBV12-3/TRBV12-4 ASRVGTVYNEQF
TRBJ2-7 . 10 TRBV7-9 ASSSETYEQY
TRBJ1-1 many 9 TRBV29-1 SVVTGGQVF
TRBJ1-3 many 13 TRBV7-2 ASSPGRTSGNTIY
TRBJ2-3 many 12 TRBV14 ASSRQASTDTQY
TRBJ2-7 . 14 TRBV7-9 ASSPLGITGTYEQY
TRBJ1-2 few 11 TRBV6-2/TRBV6-3 ASSSTATYGYT
TRBJ2-5 few 11 TRBV7-9 ASSLGHWETQY
TRBJ1-1 . 12 TRBV2 ASSNQGMNTEAF
TRBJ2-3 . 11 TRBV29-1 SVVLGAADTQY
TRBJ2-2 many 14 TRBV6-4 ASKGLAGESTGELF
TRBJ2-7 few 13 TRBV20-1 SARDGGQGFHEQY
TRBJ2-4 few 14 TRBV7-2 ASSLWDSLAKNIQY
TRBJ2-7 many 14 TRBV4-3 ASSQVRGEGTYEQY
TRBJ2-7 few 13 TRBV12-3/TRBV12-4 ASSPPGTGGSEQY
TRBJ2-7 . 11 TRBV13 ASKVHSSYEQY
TRBJ2-4 . 13 TRBV19 ASSQREEFKNIQY
TRBJ2-7 many 14 TRBV27 ASSSTGTSDSYEQY
TRBJ2-7 few 13 TRBV4-3 ASSQEGSGHYEQY
TRBJ2-7 many 9 TRBV12-3/TRBV12-4 ASSVTYEQY
TRBJ2-1 many 13 TRBV2 ASSPARLAGGEQF
TRBJ1-1 many 17 TRBV24-1 ATSGGSGRDFAADTEAF
TRBJ1-6 . 14 TRBV5-1 ASSFSGTGDNSPLH
TRBJ1-1 many 12 TRBV2 ASTLGLVNTEAF
TRBJ1-2 few 13 TRBV18 ASSPWGLENYGYT
TRBJ1-1 . 10 TRBV24-1 ATHVTEPEAF
TRBJ2-1 . 11 TRBV5-1 ASSFDSYNEQF
TRBJ2-7 few 12 TRBV6-2/TRBV6-3 ASSRGGPANEQY
TRBJ2-5 . 15 TRBV30 AWSARWERDLQETQY
TRBJ2-2 . 14 TRBV11-3 ASSHQRGGSSGELF
TRBJ2-7 few 10 TRBV29-1 SVDDATYEQY
TRBJ2-3 many 15 TRBV7-9 ASSLAQGAFSTDTQY
TRBJ1-2 . 14 TRBV6-2/TRBV6-3 ASSLRFGQVVGGYT
TRBJ2-7 few 16 TRBV29-1 SAGGQGARSGIGDEQY
TRBJ2-1 many 14 TRBV2 ASRGGLSSSYNEQF